This is a list of T cell receptor beta chains from one sample in a study of blood T cell repertoires in COVID-19. The data were produced by immunoSEQ multiplex PCR, yet TCRdb's version contains in-frame clones alone and is incomplete. The sample has just under 95,000 clones, about four fifths seen once. Sequenced input: peripheral blood. These receptors all stem from a human donor in a cohort sampled during active COVID-19. Both conserved end residues are part of each CDR3. The D gene is left open where the match is weak. Size is stated for part of the rows, as once, few or many counts, or as a class when the clone is expanded.

CDR3nt | CDR3aa | j_gene | d_gene | v_gene | abundance
TGTGCCAGTAGTGGGCTCCCGGCACAGCCCCAGCATTTT | CASSGLPAQPQHF | TRBJ1-5 | - | TRBV19 | -
TGTGCCACCAGCAGCCTTAGGACTAGCGGGAGGACCTACGAGCAGTACTTC | CATSSLRTSGRTYEQYF | TRBJ2-7 | TRBD2 | TRBV15 | -
TGTGCCAGCAGCTACGGGGGGAGGGATGAGCAGTTCTTC | CASSYGGRDEQFF | TRBJ2-1 | TRBD2 | TRBV3-1/TRBV3-2 | -
TGTGCCAGCAGCCCCGCGGGGGCCTGGGAGCAGTACTTC | CASSPAGAWEQYF | TRBJ2-7 | - | TRBV12-3/TRBV12-4 | once
TGTGCCAGCTCACCGACGGGAGGGCCGGAAAACATTCAGTACTTC | CASSPTGGPENIQYF | TRBJ2-4 | TRBD2 | TRBV18 | -
TGTGCCAGTAGTATTAAGAGACAGAGAAACCAAGAGACCCAGTACTTC | CASSIKRQRNQETQYF | TRBJ2-5 | - | TRBV19 | -
TGCGCCAGCAGCTTGCAGCAGGGGGAGCAGGAGACCCAGTACTTC | CASSLQQGEQETQYF | TRBJ2-5 | TRBD1 | TRBV5-1 | once
TGCAGCGGAAGCCCGACAGGGAGAGATGGCTACACCTTC | CSGSPTGRDGYTF | TRBJ1-2 | TRBD1 | TRBV29-1 | -
TGTGCCAGCAGCTTAAATCTCGGTCCGCAGTACTTC | CASSLNLGPQYF | TRBJ2-7 | - | TRBV11-2 | few
TGTGCCAGCTCACCGGGGACTAGCGGGAGTATGAACAATGAGCAGTTCTTC | CASSPGTSGSMNNEQFF | TRBJ2-1 | TRBD2 | TRBV18 | once
TGTGCCATCAGTGAGCAACAGGGCGCTCAGCCCCAGCATTTT | CAISEQQGAQPQHF | TRBJ1-5 | - | TRBV10-3 | -
TGTGCCAGCTCACCATTTACCAGGGCGGTCAATGAAAAACTGTTTTTT | CASSPFTRAVNEKLFF | TRBJ1-4 | - | TRBV18 | -
TGCGCCAGCAAGGGACAGCCAGTCTCTGGGGCCAACGTCCTGACTTTC | CASKGQPVSGANVLTF | TRBJ2-6 | TRBD1 | TRBV5-1 | -
TGTGCCAGTGGAGACAGGTCGGAGCAGTACTTC | CASGDRSEQYF | TRBJ2-7 | - | TRBV19 | -
TGTGCCAGCGGGTTGGCGGGAGATGTTGGAGATACGCAGTATTTT | CASGLAGDVGDTQYF | TRBJ2-3 | TRBD2 | TRBV3-1/TRBV3-2 | -
TGTGCCAGCAGTAGACTCACAGGGGGCTCCTTTAACTATGGCTACACCTTC | CASSRLTGGSFNYGYTF | TRBJ1-2 | TRBD1 | TRBV28 | -